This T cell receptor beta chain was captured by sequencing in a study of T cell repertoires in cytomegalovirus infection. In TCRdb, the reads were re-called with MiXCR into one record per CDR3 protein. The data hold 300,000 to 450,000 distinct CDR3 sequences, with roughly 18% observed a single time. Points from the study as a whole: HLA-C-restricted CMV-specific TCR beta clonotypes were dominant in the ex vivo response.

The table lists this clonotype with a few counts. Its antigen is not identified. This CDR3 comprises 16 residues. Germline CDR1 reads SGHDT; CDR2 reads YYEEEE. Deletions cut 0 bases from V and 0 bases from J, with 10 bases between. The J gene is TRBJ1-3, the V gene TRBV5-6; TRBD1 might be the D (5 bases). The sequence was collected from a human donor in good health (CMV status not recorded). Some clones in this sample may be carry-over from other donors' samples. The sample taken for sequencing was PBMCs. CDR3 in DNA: TGTGCCAGCAGCTTGGGTTTGCAGGGCTCTGGAAACACCATATATTTT. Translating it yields CASSLGLQGSGNTIYF.